The 19 T cell receptor beta chains given below trace back to one sample, sequenced in a study of PD-1 blockade in classical Hodgkin lymphoma. Brentuximab vedotin exposure varied, and every patient relapsed after autologous stem cell transplantation. By magnetic negative selection, CD4+ T cells were purified from thawed PBMCs. The protocol was immunoSEQ multiplex PCR, while the TCRdb copy is restricted to in-frame clones and leaves out a portion. Of 30,000 or so clones in the sample, 80% to 95% were seen once. Sample: CD4+ T cells from blood, taken at baseline. The receptors derive from a human donor with classical Hodgkin lymphoma.

The V gene is TRBV14, the J gene TRBJ2-7, with 9 bases that match TRBD1. Losses at the gene ends were 5 bases for V and 6 bases for J; bases not matched to a gene: 14. Germline V gives CDR1 SGHDN, CDR2 FVKESK. This CDR3 is 16 amino acids long. CDR3 DNA: TGTGCCAGCAGCAGTAACCGGGACAGGGTCCCTCTCGAGCAGTACTTC. It is translated as CASSSNRDRVPLEQYF.

The chain couples TRBV11-2 to TRBJ1-1; D not resolved. CDR3 length: 16 residues. V gave up 4 bases and J gave up 2 bases, with 17 bases separating them. From germline, CDR1 is SGHAT and CDR2 FQNNGV. The CDR3 DNA reads as TGTGCCAGCAGCTCCCCGTTCGGTCGTCATAACACTGAAGCTTTCTTT. This translates into CASSSPFGRHNTEAFF.

The chain uses TRBV6-5 and TRBJ2-7; a possible D gene is TRBD2 (6 bases). V lost 4 bases, J lost 3 bases, and 10 bases lay in between. Germline assignment: CDR1 MNHEY and CDR2 SVGAGI. This CDR3 has 13 amino acids. The CDR3 sequence is CASSWDSNYEQYF. The CDR3 bases are TGTGCCAGCAGTTGGGACTCAAACTACGAGCAGTACTTC.

J is TRBJ1-4 and V is TRBV6-1; D gene uncertain. Per the germline V gene, CDR1 is MNHNS and CDR2 is SASEGT. Trimming took off 8 bases at V and 8 bases at J, with 18 bases between the two ends. This CDR3 has 14 residues. The CDR3 loop reads CASRSPVIGEKLFF. CDR3 in DNA: TGTGCCAGCCGGTCGCCGGTTATAGGGGAAAAACTGTTTTTT.

The rearrangement links TRBV18 to TRBJ1-2; 7 bases agree with TRBD1. The CDR3 spans 14 residues. With 2 bases clipped from V and 3 bases from J, the junction kept 3 bases outside the gene matches. Looked up from germline, CDR1 is KGHSH and CDR2 is LQKENI. This CDR3 reads CASSPDRVDYGYTF. CDR3 bases: TGTGCCAGCTCACCAGACAGGGTAGACTATGGCTACACCTTC.

The gene calls are TRBV5-8 and TRBJ2-1; D perhaps matches TRBD2 (7 bases). CDR1 and CDR2 from the germline V gene are SGHTS and YDEGEE. The CDR3 is 14 amino acids. V was cut by 2 bases and J by 13 bases, with 19 bases left in between. Here the CDR3 DNA reads TGTGCCAGCAGCTTTGGTTCGCGGGGGCCGAGCCAGTTCTTC. Translating it yields CASSFGSRGPSQFF.

The J gene is TRBJ1-1, the V gene TRBV21-1; the table's D call, TRBD1, was not checked against the DNA. TRBV21-1 is a pseudogene. The CDR3 runs 15 residues. The CDR3: CASSKAGTGAGEAFF. The CDR3 bases are TGTGCCAGCAGCAAAGCGGGGACAGGGGCGGGTGAAGCTTTCTTT.

V and J are TRBV7-2 and TRBJ1-1; D gene unclear. Germline V CDR1 and CDR2: SGHTA, FQGNSA. The CDR3 has 11 residues. V gave up 1 base and J gave up 7 bases, with 4 bases separating them. CDR3 sequence (DNA): TGTGCCAGCAGCTTAGGCAGTGAAGCTTTCTTT. Protein: CASSLGSEAFF. Looking up the rest from reference TRBV7-2 and TRBJ1-1 gives the full variable domain: GAGVSQSPSNKVTEKGKDVELRCDPISGHTALYWYRQSLGQGLEFLIYFQGNSAPDKSGLPSDRFSAERTGGSVSTLTIQRTQQEDSAVYLCASSLGSEAFFGQGTRLTVV.

The chain uses TRBV5-1 and TRBJ2-2, with a possible D match to TRBD1 (6 bases). Trimming removed 0 bases from V and 2 bases from J, with 11 bases in between. Per germline, CDR1 SGHRS and CDR2 YFSETQ. This CDR3 is built from 16 residues. This CDR3 reads CASSLVVGANTGELFF. The DNA of the CDR3 is TGCGCCAGCAGCTTGGTTGTGGGGGCCAACACCGGGGAGCTGTTTTTT. Full variable domain (remainder filled in from reference TRBV5-1 and TRBJ2-2): KAGVTQTPRYLIKTRGQQVTLSCSPISGHRSVSWYQQTPGQGLQFLFEYFSETQRNKGNFPGRFSGRQFSNSRSEMNVSTLELGDSALYLCASSLVVGANTGELFFGEGSRLTVL.

This clone was picked up one time. The gene calls are TRBV13 and TRBJ2-3, with 7 nucleotides matching TRBD1. After removal of 5 bases from V and 0 bases from J, the junction contained 5 bases not matched to a gene. This CDR3 is built from 15 residues. Germline V lookup: CDR1 PRHDT, CDR2 FYEKMQ (reference sequence). The CDR3, as DNA: TGTGCCAGCAGCATAAGGACAGGTAGCACAGATACGCAGTATTTT. Protein: CASSIRTGSTDTQYF. Combining the CDR3 with reference TRBV13 and TRBJ2-3 gives the whole variable domain AAGVIQSPRHLIKEKRETATLKCYPIPRHDTVYWYQQGPGQDPQFLISFYEKMQSDKGSIPDRFSAQQFSDYHSELNMSSLELGDSALYFCASSIRTGSTDTQYFGPGTRLTVL.

The chain employs TRBV5-1 and TRBJ2-3; D ambiguous. V lost 3 bases, J lost 2 bases, and 13 bases lay in between. From germline, CDR1 is SGHRS and CDR2 YFSETQ. This CDR3 has 15 residues. The CDR3 DNA reads as TGCGCCAGCAGCTCGGCCTGGAGCCCCACAGATACGCAGTATTTT. Its translation: CASSSAWSPTDTQYF.

This chain links TRBV10-3 with TRBJ2-3; no reliable D call. Germline loops: CDR1 ENHRY, CDR2 SYGVKD. Trimming removed 7 bases from V and 5 bases from J, with 4 bases in between. The CDR3 is made up of 10 amino acids. The CDR3 bases are TGTGCCATCACCTTAGATACGCAGTATTTT. It codes for CAITLDTQYF.

The chain is built from TRBV28 and TRBJ1-5; the D gene is possibly TRBD1 (6 bases). Germline loops: CDR1 MDHEN, CDR2 SYDVKM. The V and J ends lost 4 bases and 2 bases respectively, with 15 bases between them. The CDR3 has 16 amino acids. The CDR3 here is CASSYGGGLGNQPQHF. In DNA form, the CDR3 reads TGTGCCAGCAGTTATGGTGGGGGCTTGGGCAATCAGCCCCAGCATTTT.

The V and J genes are TRBV6-1 and TRBJ2-7, with D maybe TRBD2 (6 bases). The CDR3 consists of 15 residues. CDR1 is MNHNS and CDR2 is SASEGT in the germline V gene. The V and J ends lost 4 bases and 3 bases respectively, with 16 bases between them. The CDR3 is CASSAVSGVGYEQYF. DNA of the CDR3: TGTGCCAGCAGTGCAGTTTCGGGGGTGGGCTACGAGCAGTACTTC.

This clone has more than one count but fewer than ten. This chain joins TRBV5-4 and TRBJ2-1, with D tentatively TRBD2 (6 bases). Per the germline V gene, CDR1 is SGHNT and CDR2 is YYREEE (reference sequence). V dropped 4 bases and J dropped 7 bases, with 21 bases sitting between them. The CDR3 has 16 residues. CDR3 amino acids: CASSVVAGIYVNEQFF. DNA of the CDR3: TGTGCCAGCAGCGTAGTGGCGGGAATATATGTAAATGAGCAGTTCTTC.

The V gene is TRBV7-2, the J gene TRBJ2-7, with 7 bases identical to TRBD2. Losses at the gene ends were 5 bases for V and 3 bases for J; bases not matched to a gene: 10. This CDR3 has 15 amino acids. Germline assignment: CDR1 SGHTA and CDR2 FQGNSA. CDR3 bases: TGTGCCAGCAGCCTGCCAGGGAGGGGACTCTACGAGCAGTACTTC. Protein sequence: CASSLPGRGLYEQYF.

This clone has only one observation. V is TRBV28 and J is TRBJ2-3; 7 bases are a match to TRBD1. The CDR3 length is 13 residues. Germline assignment: CDR1 MDHEN and CDR2 SYDVKM. Losses at the gene ends were 3 bases for V and 7 bases for J; bases not matched to a gene: 4. The DNA of the CDR3 is TGTGCCAGCAGTTTTCAGGACAGGTATACGCAGTATTTT. This translates into CASSFQDRYTQYF.

This clone showed up just once. V gene TRBV5-6 combines with J gene TRBJ1-6; a possible D gene is TRBD1 (6 bases). CDR3 length: 13 amino acids. The germline CDR1 and CDR2 sequences are SGHDT and YYEEEE. The ends were cut back, 5 bases at V and 8 bases at J, with 11 bases in the middle. CDR3 in amino acids: CASRLRTDSPLHF. Written as DNA, the CDR3 is TGTGCCAGCAGATTACGGACAGATTCACCCCTCCACTTT.

V and J are TRBV30 and TRBJ2-1; TRBD2 matches 12 bases. Losses at the gene ends were 4 bases for V and 0 bases for J; bases not matched to a gene: 7. The CDR3 length is 17 residues. Germline values: CDR1 GTSNPN, CDR2 SVGIG (reference sequence). CDR3 bases: TGTGCCTGGAAGAGACTAGCGGGGGCGAGCTCCTACAATGAGCAGTTCTTC. The encoded protein is CAWKRLAGASSYNEQFF.